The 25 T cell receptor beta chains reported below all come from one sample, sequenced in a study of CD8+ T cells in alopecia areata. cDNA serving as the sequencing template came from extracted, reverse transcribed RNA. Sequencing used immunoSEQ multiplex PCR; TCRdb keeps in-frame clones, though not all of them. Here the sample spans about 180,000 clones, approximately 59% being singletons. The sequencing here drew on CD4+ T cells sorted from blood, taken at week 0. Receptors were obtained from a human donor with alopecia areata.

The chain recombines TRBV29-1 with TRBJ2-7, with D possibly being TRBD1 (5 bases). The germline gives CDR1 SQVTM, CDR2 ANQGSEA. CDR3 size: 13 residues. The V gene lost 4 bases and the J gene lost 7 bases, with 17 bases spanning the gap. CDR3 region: CSVARPLTGEQYF. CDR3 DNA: TGCAGCGTTGCCCGGCCCCTCACAGGTGAGCAGTACTTC.

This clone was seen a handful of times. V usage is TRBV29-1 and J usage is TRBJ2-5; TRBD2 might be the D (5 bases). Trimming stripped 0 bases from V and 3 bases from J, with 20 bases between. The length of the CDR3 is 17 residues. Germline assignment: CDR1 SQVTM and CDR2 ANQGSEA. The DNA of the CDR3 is TGCAGCGTTGAAGATCGGCGACTATTAGTCCTGAAAGAGACCCAGTACTTC. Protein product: CSVEDRRLLVLKETQYF.

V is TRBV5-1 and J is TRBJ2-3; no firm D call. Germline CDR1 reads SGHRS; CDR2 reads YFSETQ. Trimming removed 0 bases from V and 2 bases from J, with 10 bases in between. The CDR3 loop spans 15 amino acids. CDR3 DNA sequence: TGCGCCAGCAGCTTGGATCGGAAGTTCACAGATACGCAGTATTTT. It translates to CASSLDRKFTDTQYF.

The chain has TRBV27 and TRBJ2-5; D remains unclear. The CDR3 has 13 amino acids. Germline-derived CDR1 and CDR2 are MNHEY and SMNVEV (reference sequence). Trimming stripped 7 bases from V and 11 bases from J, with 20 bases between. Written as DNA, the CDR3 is TGTGCCAGCAAGGCCCCGGCCTTGCCCCTTCAGTACTTC. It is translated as CASKAPALPLQYF.

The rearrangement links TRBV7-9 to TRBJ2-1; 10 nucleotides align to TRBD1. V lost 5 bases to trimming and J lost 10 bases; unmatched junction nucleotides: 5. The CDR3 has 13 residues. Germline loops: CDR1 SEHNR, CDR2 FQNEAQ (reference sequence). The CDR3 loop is CASSRTGGGEQFF. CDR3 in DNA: TGTGCCAGCAGCCGGACAGGGGGAGGGGAGCAGTTCTTC.

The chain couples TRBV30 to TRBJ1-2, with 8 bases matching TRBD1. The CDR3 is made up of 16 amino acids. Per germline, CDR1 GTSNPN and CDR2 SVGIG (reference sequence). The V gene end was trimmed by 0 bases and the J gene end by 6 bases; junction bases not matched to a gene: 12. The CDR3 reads CAWSVRGPGGEDGYTF. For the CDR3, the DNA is TGTGCCTGGAGTGTACGGGGTCCAGGGGGCGAGGATGGCTACACCTTC.

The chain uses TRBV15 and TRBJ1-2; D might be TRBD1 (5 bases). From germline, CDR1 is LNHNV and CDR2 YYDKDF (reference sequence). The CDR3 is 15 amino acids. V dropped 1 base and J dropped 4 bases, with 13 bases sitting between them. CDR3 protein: CATSRGGESGYGYTF. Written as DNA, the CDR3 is TGTGCCACCAGCAGAGGGGGGGAATCAGGCTATGGCTACACCTTC.

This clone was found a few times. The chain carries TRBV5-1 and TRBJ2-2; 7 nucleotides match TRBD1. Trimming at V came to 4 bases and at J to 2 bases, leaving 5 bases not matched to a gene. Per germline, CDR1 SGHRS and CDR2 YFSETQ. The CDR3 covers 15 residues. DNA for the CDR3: TGCGCCAGCAGCCCCACAGGGGACAACACCGGGGAGCTGTTTTTT. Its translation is CASSPTGDNTGELFF.

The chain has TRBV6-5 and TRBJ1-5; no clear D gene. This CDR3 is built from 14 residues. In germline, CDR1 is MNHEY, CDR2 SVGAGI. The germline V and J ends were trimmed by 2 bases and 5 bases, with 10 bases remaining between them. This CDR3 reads CASSYKSADQPQHF. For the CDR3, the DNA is TGTGCCAGCAGTTACAAATCGGCGGATCAGCCCCAGCATTTT.

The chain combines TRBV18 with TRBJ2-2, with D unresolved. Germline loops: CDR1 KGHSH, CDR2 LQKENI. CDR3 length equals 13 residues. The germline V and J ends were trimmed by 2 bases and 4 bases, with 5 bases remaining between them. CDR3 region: CASSPSGTGELFF. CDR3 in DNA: TGTGCCAGCTCACCATCTGGCACCGGGGAGCTGTTTTTT.

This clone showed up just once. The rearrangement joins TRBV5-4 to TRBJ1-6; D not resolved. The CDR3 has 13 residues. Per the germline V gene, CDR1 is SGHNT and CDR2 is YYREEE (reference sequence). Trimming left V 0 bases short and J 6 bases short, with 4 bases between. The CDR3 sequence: CASSLVGNSPLHF. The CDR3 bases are TGTGCCAGCAGCTTGGTTGGTAATTCACCCCTCCACTTT.

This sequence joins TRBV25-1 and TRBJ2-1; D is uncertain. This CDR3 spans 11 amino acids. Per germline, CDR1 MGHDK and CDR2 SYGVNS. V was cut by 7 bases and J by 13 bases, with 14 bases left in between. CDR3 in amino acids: CASIDRSHQFF. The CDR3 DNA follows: TGTGCCAGCATCGATAGATCCCATCAGTTCTTC.

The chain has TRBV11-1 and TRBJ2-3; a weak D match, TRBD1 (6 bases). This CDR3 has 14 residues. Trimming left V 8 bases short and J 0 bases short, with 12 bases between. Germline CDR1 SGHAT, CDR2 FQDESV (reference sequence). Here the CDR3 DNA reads TGTGCCAGCCGCCTACAGGGTAGCACAGATACGCAGTATTTT. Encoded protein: CASRLQGSTDTQYF.

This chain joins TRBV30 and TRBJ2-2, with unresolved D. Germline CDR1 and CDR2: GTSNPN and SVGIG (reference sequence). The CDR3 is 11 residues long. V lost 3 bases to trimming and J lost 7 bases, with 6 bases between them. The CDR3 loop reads CAWSGFGELFF. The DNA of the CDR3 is TGTGCCTGGAGCGGGTTCGGGGAGCTGTTTTTT.

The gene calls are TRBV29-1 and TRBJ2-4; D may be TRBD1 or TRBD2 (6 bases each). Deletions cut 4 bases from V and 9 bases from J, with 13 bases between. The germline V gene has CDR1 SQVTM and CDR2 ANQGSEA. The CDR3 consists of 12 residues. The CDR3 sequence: CSVGAKGGIQYF. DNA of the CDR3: TGCAGCGTTGGTGCCAAGGGGGGCATTCAGTACTTC.

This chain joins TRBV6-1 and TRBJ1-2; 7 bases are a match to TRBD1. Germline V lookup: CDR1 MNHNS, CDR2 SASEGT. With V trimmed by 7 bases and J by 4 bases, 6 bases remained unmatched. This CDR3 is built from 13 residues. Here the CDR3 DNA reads TGTGCCAGCATGAGACAGGGCGGCTATGGCTACACCTTC. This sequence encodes CASMRQGGYGYTF.

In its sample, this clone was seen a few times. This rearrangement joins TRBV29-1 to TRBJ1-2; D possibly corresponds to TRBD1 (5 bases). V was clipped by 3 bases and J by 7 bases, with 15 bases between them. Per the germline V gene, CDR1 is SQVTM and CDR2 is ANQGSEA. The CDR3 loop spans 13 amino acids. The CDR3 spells CSVEVRESGGYTF. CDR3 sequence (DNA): TGCAGCGTTGAGGTCAGGGAGTCCGGTGGCTACACCTTC.

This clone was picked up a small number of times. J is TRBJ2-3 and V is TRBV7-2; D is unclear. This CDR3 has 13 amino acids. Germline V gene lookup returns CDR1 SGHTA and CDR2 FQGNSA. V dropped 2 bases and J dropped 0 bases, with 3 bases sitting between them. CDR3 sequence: CASSLPSTDTQYF. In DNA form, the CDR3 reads TGTGCCAGCAGCTTACCTAGCACAGATACGCAGTATTTT. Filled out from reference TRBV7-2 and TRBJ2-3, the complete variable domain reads GAGVSQSPSNKVTEKGKDVELRCDPISGHTALYWYRQSLGQGLEFLIYFQGNSAPDKSGLPSDRFSAERTGGSVSTLTIQRTQQEDSAVYLCASSLPSTDTQYFGPGTRLTVL.

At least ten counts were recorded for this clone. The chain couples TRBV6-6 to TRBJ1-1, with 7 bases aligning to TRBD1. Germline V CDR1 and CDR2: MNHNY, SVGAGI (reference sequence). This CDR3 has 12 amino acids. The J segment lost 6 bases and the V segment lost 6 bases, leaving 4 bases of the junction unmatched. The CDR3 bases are TGTGCCAGCAGATCCGGGACAGCTGAAGCTTTCTTT. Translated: CASRSGTAEAFF.

The CDR3 DNA is TGCGCCAGGAGGACAGGGGTCTCAAAGGAGGGCTACACCTTC. Translating gives CARRTGVSKEGYTF. V usage is TRBV5-1 and J usage is TRBJ1-2; 9 bases align to TRBD1. This CDR3 contains 14 residues. J gave up 8 bases and V 8 bases, and 13 bases lay outside the gene matches. The germline gives CDR1 SGHRS, CDR2 YFSETQ.

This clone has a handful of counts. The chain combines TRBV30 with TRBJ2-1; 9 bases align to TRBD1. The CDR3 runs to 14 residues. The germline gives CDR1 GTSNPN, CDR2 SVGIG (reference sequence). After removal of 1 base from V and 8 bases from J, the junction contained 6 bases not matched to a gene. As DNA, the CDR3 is TGTGCCTGGAGTGAGGGACAGGGATTTGATGAGCAGTTCTTC. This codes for CAWSEGQGFDEQFF.

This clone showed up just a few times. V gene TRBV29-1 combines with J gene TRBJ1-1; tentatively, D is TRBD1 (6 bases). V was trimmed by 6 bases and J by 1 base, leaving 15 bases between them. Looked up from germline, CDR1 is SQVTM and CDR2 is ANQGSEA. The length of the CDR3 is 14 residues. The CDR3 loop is CSVPDRQTNTEAFF. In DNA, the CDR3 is TGCAGCGTGCCCGACAGGCAGACGAACACTGAAGCTTTCTTT.

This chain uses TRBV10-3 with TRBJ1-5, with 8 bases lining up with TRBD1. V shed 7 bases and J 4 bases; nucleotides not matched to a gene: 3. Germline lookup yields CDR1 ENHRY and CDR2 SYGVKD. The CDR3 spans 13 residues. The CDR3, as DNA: TGTGCCATCACGGACAGGGAAAATCAGCCCCAGCATTTT. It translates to CAITDRENQPQHF.

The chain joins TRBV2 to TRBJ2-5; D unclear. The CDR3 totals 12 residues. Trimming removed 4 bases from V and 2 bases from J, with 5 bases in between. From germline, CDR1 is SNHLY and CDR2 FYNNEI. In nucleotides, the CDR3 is TGTGCCAGCAGTGCTCCTCAAGAGACCCAGTACTTC. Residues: CASSAPQETQYF.

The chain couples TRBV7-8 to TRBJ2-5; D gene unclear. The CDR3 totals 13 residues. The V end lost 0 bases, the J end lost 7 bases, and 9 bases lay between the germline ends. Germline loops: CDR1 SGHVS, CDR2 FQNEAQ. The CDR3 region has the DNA TGTGCCAGCAGCTTAGCGCTAAGTGGGACCCAGTACTTC. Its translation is CASSLALSGTQYF.